This T cell receptor (beta chain) was identified in a study of blood T cell repertoires in COVID-19. Background on the study: There were acute and convalescent COVID-19 samples, and they came from the United States, Italy and Spain.

Germline CDR1 KGHSH, CDR2 LQKENI. This CDR3 comprises 21 residues. J was trimmed by 6 bases and V by 0 bases; bases with no gene match: 24. Original data processing: By means of reference gene primer amplification, nucleated cell counts were estimated. The data were produced by immunoSEQ multiplex PCR, yet TCRdb's version contains in-frame clones alone and is incomplete. Clone size and V and J calls were adopted from that table, with D and trimming inferred from the DNA. The table includes hundreds of thousands of clones, around 90% detected once. The count of this clone is one. Patients from Seattle were sampled longitudinally, starting during active infection.

The source of this sequence is a man between 60 and 75 years old with COVID-19, enrolled during active disease. J is TRBJ2-7 and V is TRBV18, with 9 bases aligning to TRBD2. Material: peripheral blood. In DNA form, the CDR3 reads TGTGCCAGCTCACCACCGGGCAGGGGCCAAGTAGGGGGACTAGCAGGACGCGAGCAGTACTTC. Protein product: CASSPPGRGQVGGLAGREQYF.